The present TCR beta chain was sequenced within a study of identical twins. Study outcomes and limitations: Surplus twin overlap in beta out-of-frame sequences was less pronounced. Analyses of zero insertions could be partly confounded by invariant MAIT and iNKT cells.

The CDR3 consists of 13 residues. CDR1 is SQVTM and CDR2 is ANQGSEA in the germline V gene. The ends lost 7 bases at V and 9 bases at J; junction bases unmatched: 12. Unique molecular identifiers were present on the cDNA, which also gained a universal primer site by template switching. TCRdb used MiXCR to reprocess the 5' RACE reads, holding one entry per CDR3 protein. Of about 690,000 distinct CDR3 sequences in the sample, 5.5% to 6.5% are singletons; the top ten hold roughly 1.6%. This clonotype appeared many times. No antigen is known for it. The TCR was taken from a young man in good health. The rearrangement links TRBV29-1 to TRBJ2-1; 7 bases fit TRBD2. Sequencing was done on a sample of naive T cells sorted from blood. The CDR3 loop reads CSALEGGLGEQFF. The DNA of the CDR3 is TGCAGCGCCCTTGAGGGAGGGCTGGGTGAGCAGTTCTTC.